The rows below give T cell receptor beta chains drawn from one sample of a study of blood T cell repertoires in COVID-19. Clones were sequenced by immunoSEQ multiplex PCR, and TCRdb holds only the in-frame ones, with some missing. The repertoire consists of tens of thousands of clones, with 82% occurring once and the leading ten covering roughly 1.2%. Material for sequencing was peripheral blood. The receptors here all came from an elderly woman with acute or convalescent COVID-19. Both conserved end residues are trimmed from each CDR3. Fields, in order: J gene, V gene, CDR3 protein.

TRBJ2-3 TRBV3-1/TRBV3-2 ASSPLRGSSTDTQY
TRBJ1-5 TRBV19 ASSIGGPGQPQH
TRBJ1-5 TRBV2 ASSVLGIGGEPQH
TRBJ2-1 TRBV5-1 ASSFTGTGLYNEQF
TRBJ1-1 TRBV6-5 ASRDGQGGRAF
TRBJ2-1 TRBV7-9 ASSSGTGINEQF
TRBJ2-7 TRBV6-1 ASSEDGVDRGQY
TRBJ1-5 TRBV6-5 ASFSQGLEQPQH
TRBJ2-1 TRBV28 ASSGGFEQF
TRBJ1-1 TRBV12-5 ASGGGQGMRTEAF
TRBJ1-4 TRBV2 ASSEGGGVGEKLF
TRBJ1-2 TRBV28 ASALRTGGGYT
TRBJ2-7 TRBV27 ASSLGLAAEQY
TRBJ1-6 TRBV3-1/TRBV3-2 ASSQDLVQVSSYNSPLH
TRBJ2-2 TRBV3-1/TRBV3-2 ASTPLGLPNTGELF